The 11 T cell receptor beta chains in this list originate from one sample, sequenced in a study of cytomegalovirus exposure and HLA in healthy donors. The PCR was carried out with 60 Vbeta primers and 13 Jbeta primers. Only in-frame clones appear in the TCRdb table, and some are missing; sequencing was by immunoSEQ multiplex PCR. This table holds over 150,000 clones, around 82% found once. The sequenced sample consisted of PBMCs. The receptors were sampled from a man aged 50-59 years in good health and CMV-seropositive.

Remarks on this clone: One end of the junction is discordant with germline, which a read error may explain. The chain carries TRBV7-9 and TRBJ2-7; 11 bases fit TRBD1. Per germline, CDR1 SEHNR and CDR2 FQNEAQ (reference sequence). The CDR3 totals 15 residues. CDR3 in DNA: TGTTCCAGCAGCGGGGAGGACAGGGGGCGTGGGGAGCAGTACTTC. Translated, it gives CSSSGEDRGRGEQYF.

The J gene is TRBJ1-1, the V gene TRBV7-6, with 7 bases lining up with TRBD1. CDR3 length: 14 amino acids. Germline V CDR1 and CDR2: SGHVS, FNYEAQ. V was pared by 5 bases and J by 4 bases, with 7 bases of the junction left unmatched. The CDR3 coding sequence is TGTGCCAGCAGCCCGGACAGGAGTAGCACTGAAGCTTTCTTT. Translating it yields CASSPDRSSTEAFF.

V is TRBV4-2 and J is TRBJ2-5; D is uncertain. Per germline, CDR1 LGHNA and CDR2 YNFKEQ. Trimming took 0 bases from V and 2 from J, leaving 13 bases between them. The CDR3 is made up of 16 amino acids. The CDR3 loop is CASSQDGPRRQETQYF. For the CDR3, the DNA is TGTGCCAGCAGCCAAGATGGGCCCCGCAGGCAAGAGACCCAGTACTTC.

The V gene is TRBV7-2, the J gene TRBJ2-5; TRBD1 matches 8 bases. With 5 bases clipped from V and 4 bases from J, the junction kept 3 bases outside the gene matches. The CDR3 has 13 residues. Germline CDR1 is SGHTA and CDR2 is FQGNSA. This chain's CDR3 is CASSTQGGETQYF. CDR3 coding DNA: TGTGCCAGCAGCACACAGGGGGGAGAGACCCAGTACTTC.

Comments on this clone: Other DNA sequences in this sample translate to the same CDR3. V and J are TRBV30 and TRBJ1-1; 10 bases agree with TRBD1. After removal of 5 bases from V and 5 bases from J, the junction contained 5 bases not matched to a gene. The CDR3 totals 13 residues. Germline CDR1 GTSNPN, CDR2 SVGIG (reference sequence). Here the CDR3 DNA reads TGTGCCTGGGCTGGACAGGGGGGGACTGAAGCTTTCTTT. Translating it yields CAWAGQGGTEAFF.

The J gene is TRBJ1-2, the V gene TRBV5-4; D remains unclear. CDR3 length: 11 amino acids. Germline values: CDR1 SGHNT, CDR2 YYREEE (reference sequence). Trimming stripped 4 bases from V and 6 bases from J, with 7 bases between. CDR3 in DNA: TGTGCCAGCAGCGGGGAGGATGGCTACACCTTC. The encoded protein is CASSGEDGYTF.

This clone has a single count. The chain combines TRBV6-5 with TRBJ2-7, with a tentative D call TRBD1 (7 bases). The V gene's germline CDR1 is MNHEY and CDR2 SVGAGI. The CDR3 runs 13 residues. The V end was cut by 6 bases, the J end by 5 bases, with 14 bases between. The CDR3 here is CASSHAGGNEQYF. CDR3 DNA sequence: TGTGCCAGCAGCCATGCAGGGGGGAACGAGCAGTACTTC.

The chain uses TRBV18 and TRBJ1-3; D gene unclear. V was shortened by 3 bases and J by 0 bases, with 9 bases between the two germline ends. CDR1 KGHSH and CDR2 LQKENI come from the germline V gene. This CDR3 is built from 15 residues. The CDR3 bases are TGTGCCAGCTCACCCCAGGCAAACTCTGGAAACACCATATATTTT. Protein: CASSPQANSGNTIYF. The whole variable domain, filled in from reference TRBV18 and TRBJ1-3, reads NAGVMQNPRHLVRRRGQEARLRCSPMKGHSHVYWYRQLPEEGLKFMVYLQKENIIDESGMPKERFSAEFPKEGPSILRIQQVVRGDSAAYFCASSPQANSGNTIYFGEGSWLTVV.

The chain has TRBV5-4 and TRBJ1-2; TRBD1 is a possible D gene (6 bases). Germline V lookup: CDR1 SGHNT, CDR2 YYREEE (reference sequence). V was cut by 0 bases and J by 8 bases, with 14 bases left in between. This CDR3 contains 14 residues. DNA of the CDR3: TGTGCCAGCAGCTTGGGAAGGGGGAAACGGGGCTACACCTTC. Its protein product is CASSLGRGKRGYTF.

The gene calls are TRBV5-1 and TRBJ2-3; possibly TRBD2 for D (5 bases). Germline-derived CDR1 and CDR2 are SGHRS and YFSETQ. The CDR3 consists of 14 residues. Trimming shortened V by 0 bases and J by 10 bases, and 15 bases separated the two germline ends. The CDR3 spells CASSLGLAIDAQYF. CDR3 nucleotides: TGCGCCAGCAGCTTGGGTTTAGCGATTGACGCGCAGTATTTT.

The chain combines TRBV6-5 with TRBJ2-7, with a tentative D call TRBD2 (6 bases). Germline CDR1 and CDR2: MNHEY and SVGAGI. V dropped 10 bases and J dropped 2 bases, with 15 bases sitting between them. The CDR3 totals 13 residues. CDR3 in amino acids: CATAPGSTYEQYF. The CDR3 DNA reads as TGTGCCACAGCCCCCGGGAGTACCTACGAGCAGTACTTC.